A single sample gave rise to the 22 T cell receptor beta chains below, sequenced in a study of T cells after posttransplantation cyclophosphamide. Sequenced by immunoSEQ multiplex PCR; TCRdb stores in-frame clones only, minus some. The sample has 50,000 to 55,000 clones; roughly 84% are singletons. Sample: PBMCs. Receptors were obtained from a man under 40 with a blood cancer, CMV-positive, and with a related stem cell donor.

This clone was seen a single time. The rearrangement uses TRBV5-1 and TRBJ2-7; D is perhaps TRBD2 (6 bases). This CDR3 is built from 16 residues. V was cut by 1 base and J by 9 bases, with 23 bases left in between. Germline V gene sequence: CDR1 SGHRS, CDR2 YFSETQ. CDR3: CASSLSTGTSYARQYF. DNA of the CDR3: TGCGCCAGCAGCTTGTCGACCGGGACTTCCTACGCAAGGCAGTACTTC.

V and J are TRBV6-5 and TRBJ1-1, with a possible D match to TRBD1 (6 bases). The V end was cut by 2 bases, the J end by 0 bases, with 10 bases between. The CDR3 covers 15 residues. Germline loops: CDR1 MNHEY, CDR2 SVGAGI. The CDR3 region is CASSYGQPVNTEAFF. In DNA form, the CDR3 reads TGTGCCAGCAGTTACGGACAGCCCGTGAACACTGAAGCTTTCTTT.

The CDR3 DNA reads as TGTGCCAGCAGTCTTGGGGGGGCAGAGGATGGAAACACCATATATTTT. Translating it yields CASSLGGAEDGNTIYF. The V call is TRBV28, the J call TRBJ1-3; D may be TRBD1 (6 bases). The CDR3 contains 16 residues. Germline-derived CDR1 and CDR2 are MDHEN and SYDVKM. V shed 5 bases and J shed 3 bases, with 17 bases lying between them.

The rearrangement links TRBV4-1 to TRBJ2-1, with 13 nucleotides matching TRBD2. Germline lookup yields CDR1 MGHRA and CDR2 YSYEKL. CDR3 length equals 18 residues. The junction had 5 bases not matched to a gene; V was cut back by 1 base and J by 2 bases. CDR3 DNA: TGCGCCAGCAGCCAAGCCAGGACTAGCGGGAGAACCTACAATGAGCAGTTCTTC. This codes for CASSQARTSGRTYNEQFF.

V usage is TRBV10-3 and J usage is TRBJ1-1; tentative D call: TRBD1 (6 bases). V was clipped by 9 bases and J by 3 bases, with 14 bases between them. This CDR3 has 13 residues. Germline V CDR1 and CDR2: ENHRY, SYGVKD. The CDR3 sequence: CAIGGAKDTEAFF. In DNA form, the CDR3 reads TGTGCCATTGGGGGGGCCAAGGACACTGAAGCTTTCTTT.

The rearrangement joins TRBV7-2 to TRBJ2-7, with D possibly matching TRBD2 (6 bases). The CDR3 runs to 16 residues. Trimming removed 5 bases at V and 6 bases at J, with 23 bases between. CDR1 and CDR2 from the germline V gene are SGHTA and FQGNSA. CDR3 nucleotides: TGTGCCAGCAGCATAGGGGATGGCGGACTAATCCCCGAGCAGTACTTC. It specifies CASSIGDGGLIPEQYF.

CDR3 region: CASSLFAGGGETQYF. CDR3 bases: TGTGCCAGCAGCTTATTCGCGGGAGGAGGGGAGACCCAGTACTTC. V gene TRBV7-9 combines with J gene TRBJ2-5; TRBD2 matches at 8 bases. Losses at the gene ends were 2 bases for V and 5 bases for J; bases not matched to a gene: 7. The V gene's germline CDR1 is SEHNR and CDR2 FQNEAQ (reference sequence). The CDR3 is 15 residues long.

The chain joins TRBV11-3 to TRBJ1-4; 12 bases match TRBD1. The CDR3 sequence is 17 residues long. Per the germline V gene, CDR1 is SGHNT and CDR2 is YENEEA. The ends lost 8 bases at V and 7 bases at J; junction bases unmatched: 14. CDR3 nucleotides: TGTGCCAGCTCCCTGGGACAGGGGGCTCTGGCGTCTGAAAAACTGTTTTTT. Its protein product is CASSLGQGALASEKLFF.

The chain couples TRBV6-6 to TRBJ2-3; D perhaps matches TRBD2 (6 bases). V was pared by 7 bases and J by 0 bases, with 17 bases between. This CDR3 comprises 16 residues. Germline V gene sequence: CDR1 MNHNY, CDR2 SVGAGI (reference sequence). CDR3 nucleotide sequence: TGTGCCAGCAAACGTGAGACCGGGACTAGCACAGATACGCAGTATTTT. Translated, it gives CASKRETGTSTDTQYF.

The rearrangement links TRBV9 to TRBJ1-3; possibly TRBD1 for D (5 bases). CDR3 length: 16 residues. Trimming removed 0 bases at V and 0 bases at J, with 10 bases between. The germline gives CDR1 SGDLS, CDR2 YYNGEE. In DNA, the CDR3 is TGTGCCAGCAGCGTAGCCTACAGGAGCTCTGGAAACACCATATATTTT. It encodes CASSVAYRSSGNTIYF.

The gene calls are TRBV29-1 and TRBJ1-5; D call uncertain. The germline V gene encodes CDR1 SQVTM and CDR2 ANQGSEA. This CDR3 spans 12 amino acids. The V end lost 6 bases, the J end lost 0 bases, and 6 bases lay between the germline ends. The CDR3: CSVQDSNQPQHF. The CDR3 DNA follows: TGCAGCGTCCAGGATAGCAATCAGCCCCAGCATTTT.

The chain links TRBV5-1 to TRBJ2-2, with 9 bases aligning to TRBD2. Per germline, CDR1 SGHRS and CDR2 YFSETQ. This CDR3 is built from 15 residues. Trimming removed 7 bases from V and 2 bases from J; junction bases left unmatched: 6. The CDR3: CASARLAANTGELFF. The CDR3 nucleotides read TGCGCCAGCGCCCGACTAGCGGCTAACACCGGGGAGCTGTTTTTT. The variable domain in full, completed from reference TRBV5-1 and TRBJ2-2, reads KAGVTQTPRYLIKTRGQQVTLSCSPISGHRSVSWYQQTPGQGLQFLFEYFSETQRNKGNFPGRFSGRQFSNSRSEMNVSTLELGDSALYLCASARLAANTGELFFGEGSRLTVL.

The chain uses TRBV5-1 and TRBJ2-7; TRBD1 is a possible D gene (5 bases). Germline lookup yields CDR1 SGHRS and CDR2 YFSETQ. The CDR3 loop spans 14 amino acids. The ends were cut back, 0 bases at V and 1 base at J, with 8 bases in the middle. This CDR3 reads CASSLGGSSYEQYF. The CDR3 bases are TGCGCCAGCAGCTTGGGGGGCTCATCCTACGAGCAGTACTTC.

The rearrangement joins TRBV6-5 to TRBJ1-1; a weak D match, TRBD1 (5 bases). V gave up 0 bases and J gave up 2 bases, with 13 bases separating them. Per the germline V gene, CDR1 is MNHEY and CDR2 is SVGAGI. This CDR3 contains 16 residues. The CDR3 DNA sequence: TGTGCCAGCAGTTACTCGAGGGCGGGGGTCAACACTGAAGCTTTCTTT. As protein: CASSYSRAGVNTEAFF.

This chain links TRBV5-6 with TRBJ2-1; 7 bases fit TRBD2. Germline values: CDR1 SGHDT, CDR2 YYEEEE. After removal of 2 bases from V and 4 bases from J, the junction contained 9 bases not matched to a gene. The CDR3 runs to 16 residues. CDR3 loop: CASSLTPSGEYNEQFF. The CDR3 region has the DNA TGTGCCAGCAGCTTAACTCCTAGCGGTGAATACAATGAGCAGTTCTTC.

As for this clone: A junction boundary mismatches the germline segment, possibly from a read error. CDR3 bases: TGCAGTGCTAGGAGGCGGTACTTT. It specifies CSARRRYF. The chain employs TRBV20-1 and TRBJ1-6; D not certain. CDR3 length: 8 residues. Per the germline V gene, CDR1 is DFQATT and CDR2 is SNEGSKA (reference sequence).

The chain joins TRBV6-5 to TRBJ2-5; 10 bases match TRBD1. V gave up 4 bases and J gave up 4 bases; unmatched junction bases: 6. Germline V gives CDR1 MNHEY, CDR2 SVGAGI. The length of the CDR3 is 15 residues. The CDR3 region has the DNA TGTGCCAGCAGTTCTTTCGGGACAGGGGCAGAGACCCAGTACTTC. This codes for CASSSFGTGAETQYF.

The chain combines TRBV6-1 with TRBJ2-3; possibly TRBD2 for D (5 bases). The germline gives CDR1 MNHNS, CDR2 SASEGT. CDR3 length: 14 residues. The V end was cut by 6 bases, the J end by 0 bases, with 10 bases between. In nucleotides, the CDR3 is TGTGCCAGCAGCTCCGGGATAAGCACAGATACGCAGTATTTT. Its translation is CASSSGISTDTQYF.

The chain recombines TRBV11-3 with TRBJ1-4; the D gene is possibly TRBD1 (6 bases). CDR3 length equals 16 residues. Looked up from germline, CDR1 is SGHNT and CDR2 is YENEEA. The V gene lost 5 bases and the J gene lost 7 bases, with 20 bases spanning the gap. The CDR3 bases are TGTGCCAGCAGCCCGCAGGGGCCAGGTTTAGGTGAAAAACTGTTTTTT. Translating gives CASSPQGPGLGEKLFF. The full variable domain, in which reference TRBV11-3 and TRBJ1-4 provide the parts outside the CDR3, is EAGVVQSPRYKIIEKKQPVAFWCNPISGHNTLYWYLQNLGQGPELLIRYENEEAVDDSQLPKDRFSAERLKGVDSTLKIQPAELGDSAVYLCASSPQGPGLGEKLFFGSGTQLSVL.

The chain couples TRBV10-3 to TRBJ1-1, with 9 bases fitting TRBD1. From germline, CDR1 is ENHRY and CDR2 SYGVKD. The CDR3 covers 18 residues. With V trimmed by 6 bases and J by 1 base, 15 bases remained unmatched. In DNA form, the CDR3 reads TGTGCCATCAGGGGAGAACCGGGACAGGGCTACCCGAACACTGAAGCTTTCTTT. Its protein is CAIRGEPGQGYPNTEAFF.

The chain recombines TRBV7-3 with TRBJ2-1; TRBD2 agrees at 12 bases. The CDR3 sequence is 16 residues long. V was clipped by 3 bases and J by 8 bases; unmatched bases: 8. CDR1 is SGHTA and CDR2 is FQGTGA in the germline V gene. CDR3 amino acids: CASSFRTSGDRDEQFF. DNA for the CDR3: TGTGCCAGCAGCTTCCGGACTAGCGGGGATCGGGATGAGCAGTTCTTC.

This clone was seen a few times. The gene calls are TRBV4-1 and TRBJ1-2, with 8 bases matching TRBD1. This CDR3 has 14 amino acids. Germline lookup yields CDR1 MGHRA and CDR2 YSYEKL. The ends lost 4 bases at V and 4 bases at J; junction bases unmatched: 5. CDR3 residues: CASSPGQAGYGYTF. The CDR3 coding sequence is TGCGCCAGCAGCCCGGGACAGGCTGGCTATGGCTACACCTTC.